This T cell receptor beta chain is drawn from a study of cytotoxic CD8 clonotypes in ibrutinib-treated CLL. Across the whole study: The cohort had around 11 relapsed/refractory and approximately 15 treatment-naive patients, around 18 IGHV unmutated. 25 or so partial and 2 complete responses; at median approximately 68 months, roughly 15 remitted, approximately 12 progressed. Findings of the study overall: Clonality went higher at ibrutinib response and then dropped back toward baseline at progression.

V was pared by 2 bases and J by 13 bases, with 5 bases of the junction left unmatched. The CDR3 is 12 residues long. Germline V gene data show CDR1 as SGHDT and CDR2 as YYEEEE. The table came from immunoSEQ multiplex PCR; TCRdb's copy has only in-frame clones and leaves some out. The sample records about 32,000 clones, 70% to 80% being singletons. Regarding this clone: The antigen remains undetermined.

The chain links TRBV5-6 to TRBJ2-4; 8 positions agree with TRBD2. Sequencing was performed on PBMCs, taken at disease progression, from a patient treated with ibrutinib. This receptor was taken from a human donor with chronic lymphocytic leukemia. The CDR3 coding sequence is TGTGCCAGCAGCTTTCCGGGACTAGGGCAGTACTTC. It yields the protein CASSFPGLGQYF.